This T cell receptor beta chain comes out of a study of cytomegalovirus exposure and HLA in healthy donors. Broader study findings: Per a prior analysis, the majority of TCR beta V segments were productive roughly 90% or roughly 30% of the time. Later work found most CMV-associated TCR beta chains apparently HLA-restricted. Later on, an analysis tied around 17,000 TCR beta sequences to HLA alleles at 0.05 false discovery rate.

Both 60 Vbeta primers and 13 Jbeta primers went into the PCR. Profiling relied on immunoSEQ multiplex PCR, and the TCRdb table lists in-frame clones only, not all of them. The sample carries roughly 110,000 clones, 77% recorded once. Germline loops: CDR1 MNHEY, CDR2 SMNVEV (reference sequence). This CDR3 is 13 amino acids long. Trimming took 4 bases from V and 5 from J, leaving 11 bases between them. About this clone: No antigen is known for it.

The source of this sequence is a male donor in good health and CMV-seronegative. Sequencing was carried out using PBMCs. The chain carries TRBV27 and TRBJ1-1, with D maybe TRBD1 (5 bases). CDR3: CASSYHGGTEAFF. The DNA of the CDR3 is TGTGCCAGCAGTTACCACGGGGGAACTGAAGCTTTCTTT.